Listed below are T cell receptor beta chains from one sample, sequenced in a study of blood T cell repertoires in COVID-19. Assay: immunoSEQ multiplex PCR; the TCRdb copy retains only in-frame clones and omits some. The sample lists fewer than 350,000 clones; roughly 89% were seen once. Sequencing input: peripheral blood. The receptors originated from a man aged 35-49 years with acute or convalescent COVID-19. Each CDR3 is given with its conserved first and last residue. D genes are given only for firm matches. Only some rows state a clone size, as once, few, many or a class for expanded clones.

CDR3nt: TGTGCCAGCAGCCCCTATAGCGCGAACACCGGGGAGCTGTTTTTT
CDR3aa: CASSPYSANTGELFF
len: 15
abundance: few
j_gene: TRBJ2-2
v_gene: TRBV7-2
d_gene: NA

CDR3nt: TGTGCCATTCCCGCCGGGACAGGGTACGGAAACACCATATATTTT
CDR3aa: CAIPAGTGYGNTIYF
len: 15
abundance: few
j_gene: TRBJ1-3
v_gene: TRBV6-4
d_gene: TRBD1

CDR3nt: TGTGCAGCACAGGGGGCGGGAACCGGGGAGCTGTTTTTT
CDR3aa: CAAQGAGTGELFF
len: 13
abundance: NA
j_gene: TRBJ2-2
v_gene: TRBV7-6
d_gene: TRBD1

CDR3nt: TGTGCCAGCAGCGTGGACATTAACTATGGCTACACCTTC
CDR3aa: CASSVDINYGYTF
len: 13
abundance: NA
j_gene: TRBJ1-2
v_gene: TRBV6-6
d_gene: NA

CDR3nt: TGTGCCACCAAGGACAGGGAAGGATACACTGAAGCTTTCTTT
CDR3aa: CATKDREGYTEAFF
len: 14
abundance: few
j_gene: TRBJ1-1
v_gene: TRBV24-1
d_gene: TRBD1

CDR3nt: TGCGCCAGCAGTGATGCGGGGGGCGCGACAGATACGCAGTATTTT
CDR3aa: CASSDAGGATDTQYF
len: 15
abundance: once
j_gene: TRBJ2-3
v_gene: TRBV10-1
d_gene: TRBD2

CDR3nt: TGTGCCAGCATTTTCTCAGACCGAGGCGGGGAGCTGTTTTTT
CDR3aa: CASIFSDRGGELFF
len: 14
abundance: NA
j_gene: TRBJ2-2
v_gene: TRBV6-6
d_gene: NA

CDR3nt: TGTGCCAGCAGCTTGACATGGCAAAATTCACCCCTCCACTTT
CDR3aa: CASSLTWQNSPLHF
len: 14
abundance: NA
j_gene: TRBJ1-6
v_gene: TRBV7-8
d_gene: NA

CDR3nt: TGTGCCAGCAGGACGACAGGGGAAAACACTGAAGCTTTCTTT
CDR3aa: CASRTTGENTEAFF
len: 14
abundance: NA
j_gene: TRBJ1-1
v_gene: TRBV2
d_gene: TRBD1

CDR3nt: TGCGCCAGCAGCTTGGGGTCAGGGGGCACCTACGAGCAGTACTTC
CDR3aa: CASSLGSGGTYEQYF
len: 15
abundance: NA
j_gene: TRBJ2-7
v_gene: TRBV5-1
d_gene: TRBD1

CDR3nt: TGCGCCAGCAGCTCTTTGACAGGGATGGCTGAAGCTTTCTTT
CDR3aa: CASSSLTGMAEAFF
len: 14
abundance: NA
j_gene: TRBJ1-1
v_gene: TRBV5-1
d_gene: TRBD1

CDR3nt: TGTGCCAGCGGCCTACAGGGTGGGGAAAAACTGTTTTTT
CDR3aa: CASGLQGGEKLFF
len: 13
abundance: NA
j_gene: TRBJ1-4
v_gene: TRBV7-2
d_gene: NA

CDR3nt: TGTGCCAGCAGCCACGGGGGGCAGAGCACAGATACGCAGTATTTT
CDR3aa: CASSHGGQSTDTQYF
len: 15
abundance: NA
j_gene: TRBJ2-3
v_gene: TRBV4-2
d_gene: NA

CDR3nt: TGTGCCAGCAGCTCAGAGGGACAGGGAAGGGTTGGCTACACCTTC
CDR3aa: CASSSEGQGRVGYTF
len: 15
abundance: NA
j_gene: TRBJ1-2
v_gene: TRBV27
d_gene: TRBD1

CDR3nt: TGTGCCAGCAGTGAATTGGGACAGGGGCCCCGGGGTGGCTACACCTTC
CDR3aa: CASSELGQGPRGGYTF
len: 16
abundance: once
j_gene: TRBJ1-2
v_gene: TRBV6-1
d_gene: TRBD1

CDR3nt: TGTGCCAGCAGTTTCCGCGGGAGCGGGGGGATGAACACCGGGGAGCTGTTTTTT
CDR3aa: CASSFRGSGGMNTGELFF
len: 18
abundance: NA
j_gene: TRBJ2-2
v_gene: TRBV27
d_gene: TRBD2

CDR3nt: TGTGCCAGCAGTATCAGGACAGTTGAAGCTTTCTTT
CDR3aa: CASSIRTVEAFF
len: 12
abundance: NA
j_gene: TRBJ1-1
v_gene: TRBV12-3/TRBV12-4
d_gene: NA

CDR3nt: TGCGCCAGCAGCTTGAGTATTAGCAACACCGGGGAGCTGTTTTTT
CDR3aa: CASSLSISNTGELFF
len: 15
abundance: NA
j_gene: TRBJ2-2
v_gene: TRBV5-1
d_gene: NA

CDR3nt: TGTGCCAGCAGCGTAGCCCAGGGGGCAAAATCACCCCTCCACTTT
CDR3aa: CASSVAQGAKSPLHF
len: 15
abundance: NA
j_gene: TRBJ1-6
v_gene: TRBV9
d_gene: TRBD1

CDR3nt: TGTGCCAGCAGGGACAGCGGGGACCATACGCAGTATTTT
CDR3aa: CASRDSGDHTQYF
len: 13
abundance: NA
j_gene: TRBJ2-3
v_gene: TRBV14
d_gene: NA

CDR3nt: TGTGCCTGGAGACACCGGACGGACGGGAAATCACCCCTCCACTTT
CDR3aa: CAWRHRTDGKSPLHF
len: 15
abundance: NA
j_gene: TRBJ1-6
v_gene: TRBV30
d_gene: NA

CDR3nt: TGTGCCAGCTCCCTAGGGACAGGGAGCTCCTACGAGCAGTACTTC
CDR3aa: CASSLGTGSSYEQYF
len: 15
abundance: few
j_gene: TRBJ2-7
v_gene: TRBV18
d_gene: TRBD1

CDR3nt: TGCGCCAGCAGTATAGCGGGGGGCTACACAGATACGCAGTATTTT
CDR3aa: CASSIAGGYTDTQYF
len: 15
abundance: NA
j_gene: TRBJ2-3
v_gene: TRBV5-1
d_gene: TRBD2

CDR3nt: TGTGCCAGCAGTGATCAGACAGGGGCCAATGAGCAGTTCTTC
CDR3aa: CASSDQTGANEQFF
len: 14
abundance: few
j_gene: TRBJ2-1
v_gene: TRBV6-1
d_gene: TRBD1

CDR3nt: TGTGCCAGTAGTACCCGACTAGCGGGGAGCACAGATACGCAGTATTTT
CDR3aa: CASSTRLAGSTDTQYF
len: 16
abundance: NA
j_gene: TRBJ2-3
v_gene: TRBV19
d_gene: TRBD2

CDR3nt: TGTGCCAGCAGCCTACGGGGTGGAACTGAAGCTTTCTTT
CDR3aa: CASSLRGGTEAFF
len: 13
abundance: NA
j_gene: TRBJ1-1
v_gene: TRBV11-2
d_gene: NA

CDR3nt: TGTGCCAGCAGCCGAGGGAGGGTACTGGGCTATGGCTACACCTTC
CDR3aa: CASSRGRVLGYGYTF
len: 15
abundance: NA
j_gene: TRBJ1-2
v_gene: TRBV3-1/TRBV3-2
d_gene: NA

CDR3nt: TGCGCCAGCAGCTCGGTTCGGGGGGCGAGTGAAAAACTGTTTTTT
CDR3aa: CASSSVRGASEKLFF
len: 15
abundance: NA
j_gene: TRBJ1-4
v_gene: TRBV5-1
d_gene: NA

CDR3nt: TGTGCCAGCAGCCTCAGGGAACAGGGCGAGCAGTACTTC
CDR3aa: CASSLREQGEQYF
len: 13
abundance: NA
j_gene: TRBJ2-7
v_gene: TRBV11-2
d_gene: NA

CDR3nt: TGTGCTAGTGGTTCGGGACAGGGGTTCACTGAAGCTTTCTTT
CDR3aa: CASGSGQGFTEAFF
len: 14
abundance: NA
j_gene: TRBJ1-1
v_gene: TRBV12-5
d_gene: TRBD1

CDR3nt: TGCGCCAGCAGCGTAGATGGGACAGGGGGCCGAGACTACACCTTC
CDR3aa: CASSVDGTGGRDYTF
len: 15
abundance: NA
j_gene: TRBJ1-2
v_gene: TRBV5-1
d_gene: TRBD1

CDR3nt: TGTGCCAGCAGCCCTGGACAGGGGCAGGTTGATACGCAGTATTTT
CDR3aa: CASSPGQGQVDTQYF
len: 15
abundance: NA
j_gene: TRBJ2-3
v_gene: TRBV7-6
d_gene: TRBD1

CDR3nt: TGTGCCAGCAGCTTAGTGGGACTAGCGGGGGTGCACACCGGGGAGCTGTTTTTT
CDR3aa: CASSLVGLAGVHTGELFF
len: 18
abundance: NA
j_gene: TRBJ2-2
v_gene: TRBV7-9
d_gene: TRBD2

CDR3nt: TGCGCCAGCAGCAAACCCACCGGGACAGAACACTACGAGCAGTACTTC
CDR3aa: CASSKPTGTEHYEQYF
len: 16
abundance: NA
j_gene: TRBJ2-7
v_gene: TRBV5-1
d_gene: TRBD1

CDR3nt: TGCGCCAGCAGCTACCTCCTCCCCCACAGGGGCCTATCTTATGGCTACACCTTC
CDR3aa: CASSYLLPHRGLSYGYTF
len: 18
abundance: NA
j_gene: TRBJ1-2
v_gene: TRBV5-1
d_gene: TRBD1

CDR3nt: TGTGCCTGGAATAGGGGGTCACCTGGGGAGCAGTACTTC
CDR3aa: CAWNRGSPGEQYF
len: 13
abundance: NA
j_gene: TRBJ2-7
v_gene: TRBV30
d_gene: NA

CDR3nt: TGTGCCAGCACCAACCCGGGGGGTTGGACTGAAGCTTTCTTT
CDR3aa: CASTNPGGWTEAFF
len: 14
abundance: NA
j_gene: TRBJ1-1
v_gene: TRBV6-5
d_gene: NA

CDR3nt: TGTGCCAGCAGCGTAGCCCCCCAGGACTGGGAGCTGTTTTTT
CDR3aa: CASSVAPQDWELFF
len: 14
abundance: NA
j_gene: TRBJ2-2
v_gene: TRBV9
d_gene: NA

CDR3nt: TGTGCCTGGAGTGGGGGGGACTTCAAAGTCCCGAACTATGGCTACACCTTC
CDR3aa: CAWSGGDFKVPNYGYTF
len: 17
abundance: NA
j_gene: TRBJ1-2
v_gene: TRBV30
d_gene: NA

CDR3nt: TGCGCCAGCAGCTTCGCAGGGGGTGAGGGCTACACCTTC
CDR3aa: CASSFAGGEGYTF
len: 13
abundance: NA
j_gene: TRBJ1-2
v_gene: TRBV5-1
d_gene: TRBD1

CDR3nt: TGTGCCAGCAGTGACTCCCCTAGCGGGGCCTACGAGCAGTACTTC
CDR3aa: CASSDSPSGAYEQYF
len: 15
abundance: NA
j_gene: TRBJ2-7
v_gene: TRBV25-1
d_gene: TRBD2

CDR3nt: TGTGCCAGCAGCCAGGGACTTAGCTATGGCTACACCTTC
CDR3aa: CASSQGLSYGYTF
len: 13
abundance: NA
j_gene: TRBJ1-2
v_gene: TRBV14
d_gene: NA

CDR3nt: TGTGCCAGTAGTATTGGACAGGGTGCCCTAAACACCGGGGAGCTGTTTTTT
CDR3aa: CASSIGQGALNTGELFF
len: 17
abundance: few
j_gene: TRBJ2-2
v_gene: TRBV19
d_gene: TRBD1

CDR3nt: TGTGCCAGTAGTCAAAAGGGAGGGGGTAATCAGCCCCAGCATTTT
CDR3aa: CASSQKGGGNQPQHF
len: 15
abundance: NA
j_gene: TRBJ1-5
v_gene: TRBV19
d_gene: NA

CDR3nt: TGTGCCACCAGCAAGGAGACAGGGGGTCCTTTGGAGCAGTACTTC
CDR3aa: CATSKETGGPLEQYF
len: 15
abundance: NA
j_gene: TRBJ2-7
v_gene: TRBV15
d_gene: TRBD1

CDR3nt: TGCAGTGCCCACGCAGGAACTGAAGCTTTCTTT
CDR3aa: CSAHAGTEAFF
len: 11
abundance: few
j_gene: TRBJ1-1
v_gene: TRBV20-1
d_gene: NA

CDR3nt: TGTGCCTCTTCGACAGGGGACAGCACAGATACGCAGTATTTT
CDR3aa: CASSTGDSTDTQYF
len: 14
abundance: NA
j_gene: TRBJ2-3
v_gene: TRBV10-3
d_gene: TRBD1

CDR3nt: TGTGCCAGCAGCTTAGCGCCTAGCGGATACGGCACAGATACGCAGTATTTT
CDR3aa: CASSLAPSGYGTDTQYF
len: 17
abundance: NA
j_gene: TRBJ2-3
v_gene: TRBV11-2
d_gene: TRBD2

CDR3nt: TGTGCCAGCACACGGGAGGAATTTTACAATGAGCAGTTCTTC
CDR3aa: CASTREEFYNEQFF
len: 14
abundance: NA
j_gene: TRBJ2-1
v_gene: TRBV13
d_gene: TRBD2

CDR3nt: TGTGCCAGCAGCTTAAAAGGAGCGGGGGGCACAGATACGCAGTATTTT
CDR3aa: CASSLKGAGGTDTQYF
len: 16
abundance: NA
j_gene: TRBJ2-3
v_gene: TRBV7-2
d_gene: TRBD2

CDR3nt: TGTGCCAGTGCCGGGACAGATGCAACTAATGAAAAACTGTTTTTT
CDR3aa: CASAGTDATNEKLFF
len: 15
abundance: NA
j_gene: TRBJ1-4
v_gene: TRBV2
d_gene: TRBD1